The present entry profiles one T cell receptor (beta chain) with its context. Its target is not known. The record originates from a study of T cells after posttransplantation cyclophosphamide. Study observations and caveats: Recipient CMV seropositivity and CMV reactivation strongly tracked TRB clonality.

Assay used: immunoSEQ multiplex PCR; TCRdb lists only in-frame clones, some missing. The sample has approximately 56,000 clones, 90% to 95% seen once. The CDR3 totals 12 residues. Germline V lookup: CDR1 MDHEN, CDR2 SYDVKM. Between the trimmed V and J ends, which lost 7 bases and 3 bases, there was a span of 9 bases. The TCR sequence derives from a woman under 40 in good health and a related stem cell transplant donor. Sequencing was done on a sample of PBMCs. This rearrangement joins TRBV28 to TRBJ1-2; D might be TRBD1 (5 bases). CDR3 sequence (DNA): TGTGCCAGCAATGACAGTGACTATGGCTACACCTTC. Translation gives CASNDSDYGYTF.